The rows below give T cell receptor beta chains drawn from one sample of a study of shared clonotypes between healthy human individuals. The method was immunoSEQ multiplex PCR; TCRdb's version includes in-frame clones alone and lacks a portion of them. The table records hundreds of thousands of clones, 90% to 95% of them present only once. The source material was naive CD8+ T cells sorted from blood. Source of these receptors: a woman between 25 and 40 years old in good health. Both conserved end residues are part of each CDR3. D genes are given only for firm matches. Some rows have no size entry. The others give once, few or many, or a class for an expanded clone.

clone size	J gene	D gene	V gene	CDR3 protein	CDR3 DNA
NA	TRBJ2-3	TRBD2	TRBV10-3	CAISVPRLAGLTDTQYF	TGTGCCATCAGTGTCCCACGTTTAGCGGGGCTCACAGATACGCAGTATTTT
once	TRBJ2-7	TRBD1	TRBV6-1	CASSGPGTGKRGYEQYF	TGTGCCAGCAGTGGCCCAGGGACAGGAAAAAGGGGCTACGAGCAGTACTTC
NA	TRBJ2-7	NA	TRBV28	CASRRQGFGGSYEQYF	TGTGCCAGCAGACGCCAGGGGTTCGGGGGCTCCTACGAGCAGTACTTC
once	TRBJ2-5	NA	TRBV25-1	CASSDISETQYF	TGTGCCAGCAGTGATATTTCGGAGACCCAGTACTTC
NA	TRBJ2-3	TRBD2	TRBV4-1	CASSPGGLAELHRSTDTQYF	TGCGCCAGCAGCCCAGGGGGACTAGCGGAGCTACACCGTTCGACAGATACGCAGTATTTT
NA	TRBJ2-7	TRBD2	TRBV4-1	CASSHFGGRYEQYF	TGCGCCAGCAGCCACTTTGGCGGGAGGTACGAGCAGTACTTC
NA	TRBJ1-4	NA	TRBV29-1	CSVVLGTTNEKLFF	TGCAGCGTAGTACTCGGGACAACTAATGAAAAACTGTTTTTT
NA	TRBJ2-4	TRBD1	TRBV7-9	CASSLSNRGEKSIQYF	TGTGCCAGCAGTTTGAGTAACAGGGGCGAAAAGTCCATTCAGTACTTC
once	TRBJ1-1	NA	TRBV29-1	CSVELGQMNTEAFF	TGCAGCGTTGAACTGGGACAAATGAACACTGAAGCTTTCTTT
NA	TRBJ1-2	NA	TRBV25-1	CASSEGVGYGYTF	TGTGCCAGCAGTGAAGGGGTAGGGTATGGCTACACCTTC
NA	TRBJ2-7	TRBD1	TRBV28	CASSLPDRYYEQYF	TGTGCCAGCAGTTTACCGGACAGGTACTACGAGCAGTACTTC
NA	TRBJ2-1	TRBD2	TRBV6-5	CASSLGLAGFNEQFF	TGTGCCAGCAGTCTAGGACTAGCGGGATTCAATGAGCAGTTCTTC
NA	TRBJ1-2	NA	TRBV29-1	CSALGSGEGYTF	TGCAGCGCCCTAGGGTCCGGGGAAGGCTACACCTTC